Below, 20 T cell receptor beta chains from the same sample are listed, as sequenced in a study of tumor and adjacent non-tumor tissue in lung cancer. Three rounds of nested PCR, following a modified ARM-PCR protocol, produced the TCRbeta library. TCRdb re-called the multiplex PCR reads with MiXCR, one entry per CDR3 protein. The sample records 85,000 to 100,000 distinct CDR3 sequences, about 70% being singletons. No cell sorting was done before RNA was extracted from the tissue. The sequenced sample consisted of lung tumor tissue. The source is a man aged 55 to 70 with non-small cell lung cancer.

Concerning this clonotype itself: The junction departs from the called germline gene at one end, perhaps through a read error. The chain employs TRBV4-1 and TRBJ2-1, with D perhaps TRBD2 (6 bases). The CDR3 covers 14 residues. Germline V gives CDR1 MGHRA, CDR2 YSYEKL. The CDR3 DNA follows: TGCACCAGCATCCAAGTACAGGAGGGCACTGAGCAGTTCTTC. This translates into CTSIQVQEGTEQFF.

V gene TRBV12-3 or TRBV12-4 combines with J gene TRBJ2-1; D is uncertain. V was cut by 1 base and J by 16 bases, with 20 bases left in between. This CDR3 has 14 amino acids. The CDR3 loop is CASSLGQAGNEYFF. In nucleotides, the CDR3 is TGTGCCAGCAGTTTAGGTCAGGCAGGCAATGAGTATTTCTTC.

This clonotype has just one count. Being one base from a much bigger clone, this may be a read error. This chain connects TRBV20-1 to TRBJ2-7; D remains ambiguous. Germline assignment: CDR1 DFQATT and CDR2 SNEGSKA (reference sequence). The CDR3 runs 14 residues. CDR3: CSARDDRSTYEEYF. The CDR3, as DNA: TGCAGTGCTAGAGATGACCGGTCTACCTACGAGGAGTACTTC.

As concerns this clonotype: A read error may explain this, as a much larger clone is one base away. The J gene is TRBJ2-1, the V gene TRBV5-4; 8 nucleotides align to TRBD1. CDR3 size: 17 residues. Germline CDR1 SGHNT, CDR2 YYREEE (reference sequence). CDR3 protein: CASSQGTGGSPYNEQLF. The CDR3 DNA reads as TGTGCCAGCAGCCAAGGGACAGGCGGAAGCCCGTACAATGAGCAGCTCTTC.

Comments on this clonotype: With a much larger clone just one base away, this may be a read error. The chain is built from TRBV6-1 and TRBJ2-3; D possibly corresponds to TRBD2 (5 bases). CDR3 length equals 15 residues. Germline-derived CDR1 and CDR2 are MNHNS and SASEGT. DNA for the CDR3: TGTGTCAGCGGTCCTAGACACTCTAGCACAGATACGCAGTATTTT. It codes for CVSGPRHSSTDTQYF.

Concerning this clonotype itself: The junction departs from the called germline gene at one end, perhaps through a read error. The CDR3 sequence is CRVEGSYNSYNEQFF. CDR3 DNA: TGCAGAGTTGAAGGTAGTTACAACTCCTACAATGAGCAGTTCTTC. V gene TRBV29-1 combines with J gene TRBJ2-1, with D unresolved. This CDR3 has 15 residues. The V gene's germline CDR1 is SQVTM and CDR2 ANQGSEA.

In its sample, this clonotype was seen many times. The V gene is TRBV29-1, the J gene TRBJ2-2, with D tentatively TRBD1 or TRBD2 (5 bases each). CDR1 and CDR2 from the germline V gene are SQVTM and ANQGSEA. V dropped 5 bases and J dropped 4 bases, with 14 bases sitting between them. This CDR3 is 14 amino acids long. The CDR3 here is CSVFSLGTTGELFF. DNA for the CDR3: TGCAGCGTTTTCTCGCTAGGGACCACCGGGGAGCTGTTTTTT.

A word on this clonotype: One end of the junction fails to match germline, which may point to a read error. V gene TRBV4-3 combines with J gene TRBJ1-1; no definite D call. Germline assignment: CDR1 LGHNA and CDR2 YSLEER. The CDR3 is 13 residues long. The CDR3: CASSQSLGVEAIF. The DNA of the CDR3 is TGCGCCAGCAGCCAAAGTCTCGGGGTTGAAGCTATCTTT.

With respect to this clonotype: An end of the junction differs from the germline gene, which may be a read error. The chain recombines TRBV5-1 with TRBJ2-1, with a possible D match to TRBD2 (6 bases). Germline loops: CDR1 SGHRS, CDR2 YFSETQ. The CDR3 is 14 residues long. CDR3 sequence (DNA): TGCGCCAGCAGTAAGGAGGGCTCCTACAATGAGCATTTCTTC. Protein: CASSKEGSYNEHFF.

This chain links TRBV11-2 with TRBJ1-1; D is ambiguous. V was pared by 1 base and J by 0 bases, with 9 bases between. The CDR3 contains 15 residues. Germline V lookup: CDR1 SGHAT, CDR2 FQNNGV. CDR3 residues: CASSLVGVMNTEAFF. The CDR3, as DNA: TGTGCCAGCAGCTTAGTAGGAGTGATGAACACTGAAGCTTTCTTT.

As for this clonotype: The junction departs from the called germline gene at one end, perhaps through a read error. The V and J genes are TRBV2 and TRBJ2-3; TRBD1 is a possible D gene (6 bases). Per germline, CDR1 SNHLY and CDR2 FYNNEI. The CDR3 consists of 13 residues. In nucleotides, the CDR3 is TGTGCTAGCAGCGGACAGAGCATAGATACGCAGTATTTT. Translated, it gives CASSGQSIDTQYF.

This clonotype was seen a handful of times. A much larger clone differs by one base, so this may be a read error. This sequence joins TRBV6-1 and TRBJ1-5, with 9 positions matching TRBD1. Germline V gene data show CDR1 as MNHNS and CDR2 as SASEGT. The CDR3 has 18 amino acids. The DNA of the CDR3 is TGTGCCAGCAGTGAATTTGGGACAGGGATACTTAGCAATCGGCCCCAGCATTTT. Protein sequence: CASSEFGTGILSNRPQHF.

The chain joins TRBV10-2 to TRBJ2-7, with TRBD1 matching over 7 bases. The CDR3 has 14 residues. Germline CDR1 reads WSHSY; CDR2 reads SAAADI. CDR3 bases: TGCGCTAGTAGAGTAACAGGGGCACCCTACGAGCAGTACTTC. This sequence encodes CASRVTGAPYEQYF.

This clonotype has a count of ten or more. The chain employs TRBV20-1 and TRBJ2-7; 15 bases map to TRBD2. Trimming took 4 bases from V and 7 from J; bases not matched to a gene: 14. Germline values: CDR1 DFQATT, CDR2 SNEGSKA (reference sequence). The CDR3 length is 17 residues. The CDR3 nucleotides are TGCAGTGCTACCGGGGGACTAGCGGGGGGCTCCTCTCGTGAGCAGTACTTC. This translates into CSATGGLAGGSSREQYF.

The CDR3 DNA sequence: TGTGCCAGTAGTAAAGAATTCTACAATGAGCAGTTCTTC. This sequence encodes CASSKEFYNEQFF. The gene calls are TRBV19 and TRBJ2-1, with D unclear. CDR1 and CDR2 from the germline V gene are LNHDA and SQIVND (reference sequence). V gave up 4 bases and J gave up 3 bases, with 7 bases separating them. The CDR3 length is 13 residues.

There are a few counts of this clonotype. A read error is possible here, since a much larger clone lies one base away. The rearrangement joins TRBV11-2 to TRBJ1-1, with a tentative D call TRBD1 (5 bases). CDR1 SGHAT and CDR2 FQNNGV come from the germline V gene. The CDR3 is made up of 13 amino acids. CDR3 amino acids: CTSRSVGGNEALF. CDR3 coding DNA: TGTACCAGCAGGTCCGTGGGGGGTAATGAAGCTCTCTTT. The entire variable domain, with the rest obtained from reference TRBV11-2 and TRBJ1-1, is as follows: EAGVAQSPRYKIIEKRQSVAFWCNPISGHATLYWYQQILGQGPKLLIQFQNNGVVDDSQLPKDRFSAERLKGVDSTLKIQPAKLEDSAVYLCTSRSVGGNEALFGQGTRLTVV.

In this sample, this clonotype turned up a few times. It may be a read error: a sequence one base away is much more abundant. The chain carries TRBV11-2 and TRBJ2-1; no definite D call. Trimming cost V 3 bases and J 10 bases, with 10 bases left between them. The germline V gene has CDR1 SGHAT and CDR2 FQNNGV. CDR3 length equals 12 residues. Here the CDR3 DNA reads TGTGCCAGCAGCTTTAGTGTCCGGGAGCAGTTCTTC. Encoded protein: CASSFSVREQFF.

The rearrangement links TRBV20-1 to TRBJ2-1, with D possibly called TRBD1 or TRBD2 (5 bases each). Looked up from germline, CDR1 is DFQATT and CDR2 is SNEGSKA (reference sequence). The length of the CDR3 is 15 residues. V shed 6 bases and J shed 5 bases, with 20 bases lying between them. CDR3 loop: CSAPPLVWGNNEQFF. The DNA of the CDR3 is TGCAGTGCGCCACCTTTAGTGTGGGGGAACAATGAGCAGTTCTTC.

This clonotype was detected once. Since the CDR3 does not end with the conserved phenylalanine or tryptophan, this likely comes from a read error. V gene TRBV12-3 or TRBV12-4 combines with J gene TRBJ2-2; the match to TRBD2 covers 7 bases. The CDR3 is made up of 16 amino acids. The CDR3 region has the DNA TGTGCCATCAGTTTATCTGGGGGGGCGAACACCGGGGAGCTGTTTTGT. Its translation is CAISLSGGANTGELFC.

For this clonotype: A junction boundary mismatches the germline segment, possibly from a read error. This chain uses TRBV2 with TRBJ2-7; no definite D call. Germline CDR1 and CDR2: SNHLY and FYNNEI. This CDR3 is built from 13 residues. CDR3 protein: CASYGARSLEQYF. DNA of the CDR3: TGTGCCAGTTATGGTGCTAGATCCCTCGAGCAATACTTC. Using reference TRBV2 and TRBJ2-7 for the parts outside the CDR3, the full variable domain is EPEVTQTPSHQVTQMGQEVILRCVPISNHLYFYWYRQILGQKVEFLVSFYNNEISEKSEIFDDQFSVERPDGSNFTLKIRSTKLEDSAMYFCASYGARSLEQYFGPGTRLTVT.